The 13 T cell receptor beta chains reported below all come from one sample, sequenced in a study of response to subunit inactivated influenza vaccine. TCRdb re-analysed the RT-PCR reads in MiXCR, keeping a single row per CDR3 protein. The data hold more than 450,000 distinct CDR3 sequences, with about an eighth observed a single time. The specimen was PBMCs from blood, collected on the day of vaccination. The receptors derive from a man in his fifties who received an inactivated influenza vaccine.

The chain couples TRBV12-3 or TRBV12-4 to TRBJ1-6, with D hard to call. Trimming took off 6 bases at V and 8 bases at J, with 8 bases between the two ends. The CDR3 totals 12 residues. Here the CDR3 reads CASSTQYSPLHF. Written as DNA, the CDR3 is TGTGCCAGCAGCACCCAGTATTCACCCCTCCACTTT.

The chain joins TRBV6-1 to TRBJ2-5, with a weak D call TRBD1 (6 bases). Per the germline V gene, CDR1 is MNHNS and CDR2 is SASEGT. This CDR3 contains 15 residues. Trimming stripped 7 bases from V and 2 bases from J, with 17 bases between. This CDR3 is CASNARRGIQETQYF. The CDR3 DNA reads TGTGCCAGCAACGCGCGCAGGGGAATTCAAGAGACCCAGTACTTC.

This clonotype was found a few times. The CDR3 coding sequence is TGCAGCGTTGGCCCCCTTCTCCAGCGGGAGCACAATGAGCAGTTCTTC. Its translation is CSVGPLLQREHNEQFF. The chain combines TRBV29-1 with TRBJ2-1, with 8 bases matching TRBD2. Germline V gene data show CDR1 as SQVTM and CDR2 as ANQGSEA. The trim removed 4 bases at V and 5 bases at J, leaving 13 bases unmatched. This CDR3 is built from 16 residues.

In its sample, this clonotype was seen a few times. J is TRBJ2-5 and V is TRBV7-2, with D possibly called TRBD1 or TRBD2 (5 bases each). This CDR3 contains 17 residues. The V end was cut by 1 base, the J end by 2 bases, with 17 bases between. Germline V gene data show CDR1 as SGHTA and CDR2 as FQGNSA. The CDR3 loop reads CASSLVELTGGQETQYF. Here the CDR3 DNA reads TGTGCCAGCAGCTTAGTGGAATTGACTGGGGGACAAGAGACCCAGTACTTC.

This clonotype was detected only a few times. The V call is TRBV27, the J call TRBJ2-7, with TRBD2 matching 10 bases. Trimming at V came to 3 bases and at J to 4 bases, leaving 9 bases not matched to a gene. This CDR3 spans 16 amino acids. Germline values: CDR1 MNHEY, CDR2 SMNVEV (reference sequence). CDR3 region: CASSLTLAGVRYEQYF. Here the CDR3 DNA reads TGTGCCAGCAGTTTGACCCTAGCGGGAGTACGGTACGAGCAGTACTTC.

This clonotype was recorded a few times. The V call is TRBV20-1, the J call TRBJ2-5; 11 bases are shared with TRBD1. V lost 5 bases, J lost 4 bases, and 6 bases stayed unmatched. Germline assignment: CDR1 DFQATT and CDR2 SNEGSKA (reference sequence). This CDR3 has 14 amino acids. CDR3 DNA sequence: TGCAGTGCTGGACAGGGGGCGAAGGGAGAGACCCAGTACTTC. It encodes CSAGQGAKGETQYF.

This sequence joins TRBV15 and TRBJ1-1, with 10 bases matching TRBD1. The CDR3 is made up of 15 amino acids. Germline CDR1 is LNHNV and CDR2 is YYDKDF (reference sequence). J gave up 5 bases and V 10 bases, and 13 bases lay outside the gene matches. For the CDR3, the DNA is TGTGCCATCGATACGGGGGACAGGGGTATAACTGAAGCTTTCTTT. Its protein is CAIDTGDRGITEAFF.

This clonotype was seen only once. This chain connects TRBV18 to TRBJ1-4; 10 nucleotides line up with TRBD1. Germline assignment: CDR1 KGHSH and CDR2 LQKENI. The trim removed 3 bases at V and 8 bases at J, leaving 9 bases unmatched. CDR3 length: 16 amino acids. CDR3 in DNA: TGTGCCAGCTCACCCACATCGACAGGGGGCGAGGAAAAACTGTTTTTT. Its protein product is CASSPTSTGGEEKLFF.

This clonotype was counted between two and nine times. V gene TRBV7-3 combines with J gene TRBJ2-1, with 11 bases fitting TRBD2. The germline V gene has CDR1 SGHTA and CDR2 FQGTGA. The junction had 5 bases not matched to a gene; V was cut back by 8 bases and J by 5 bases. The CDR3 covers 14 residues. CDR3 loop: CASATSGIHNEQFF. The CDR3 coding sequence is TGTGCCAGCGCGACTAGCGGGATCCACAATGAGCAGTTCTTC.

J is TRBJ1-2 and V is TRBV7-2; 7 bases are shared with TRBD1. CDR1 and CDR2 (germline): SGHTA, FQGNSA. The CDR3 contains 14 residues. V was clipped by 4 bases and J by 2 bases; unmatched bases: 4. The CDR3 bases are TGTGCCAGCAGCTATGACAGGGCCAACTATGGCTACACCTTC. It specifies CASSYDRANYGYTF. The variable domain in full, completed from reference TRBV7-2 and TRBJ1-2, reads GAGVSQSPSNKVTEKGKDVELRCDPISGHTALYWYRQSLGQGLEFLIYFQGNSAPDKSGLPSDRFSAERTGGSVSTLTIQRTQQEDSAVYLCASSYDRANYGYTFGSGTRLTVV.

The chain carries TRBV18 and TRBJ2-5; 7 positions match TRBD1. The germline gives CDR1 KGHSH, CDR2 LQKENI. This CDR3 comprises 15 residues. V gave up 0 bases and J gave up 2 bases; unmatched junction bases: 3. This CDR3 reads CASSPPGTAQETQYF. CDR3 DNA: TGTGCCAGCTCACCACCGGGGACAGCTCAAGAGACCCAGTACTTC.

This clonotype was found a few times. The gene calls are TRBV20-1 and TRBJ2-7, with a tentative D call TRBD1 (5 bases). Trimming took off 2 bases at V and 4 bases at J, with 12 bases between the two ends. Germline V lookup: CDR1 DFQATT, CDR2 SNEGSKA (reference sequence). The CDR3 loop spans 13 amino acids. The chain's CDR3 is CSARPSTVYEQYF. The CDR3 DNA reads TGCAGTGCTAGACCCTCGACAGTATACGAGCAGTACTTC.

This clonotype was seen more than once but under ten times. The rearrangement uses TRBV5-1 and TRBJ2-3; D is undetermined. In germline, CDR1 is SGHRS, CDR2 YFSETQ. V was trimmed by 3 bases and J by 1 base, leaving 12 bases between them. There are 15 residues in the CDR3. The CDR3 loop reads CASSWTGPRTDTQYF. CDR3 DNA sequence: TGCGCCAGCAGCTGGACCGGGCCCCGCACAGATACGCAGTATTTT. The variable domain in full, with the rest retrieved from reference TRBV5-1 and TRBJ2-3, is KAGVTQTPRYLIKTRGQQVTLSCSPISGHRSVSWYQQTPGQGLQFLFEYFSETQRNKGNFPGRFSGRQFSNSRSEMNVSTLELGDSALYLCASSWTGPRTDTQYFGPGTRLTVL.